This T cell receptor (beta chain) was obtained from a study of Ad26.COV2.S vaccination and SARS-CoV-2 variants. TCRdb's table, derived via immunoSEQ multiplex PCR, lists solely in-frame clones and lacks some. The sample shows 350,000 to 500,000 clones, around 90% of them seen only once. Noted treatment: about 20 received Ad26.COV2.S at low or high dose, single or two shots; 5 received placebo; per-sample allocation not given. Samples came from day 63 after the first vaccine or placebo injection. The CDR3 extends over 11 amino acids. Germline assignment: CDR1 DFQATT and CDR2 SNEGSKA (reference sequence). The V end was cut by 5 bases, the J end by 10 bases, with 14 bases between.

This clonotype was sampled from a person aged 18-60 years who received the Ad26.COV2.S COVID-19 vaccine or a placebo. This specimen consisted of peripheral blood, obtained in a trial of Ad26.COV2.S vaccine versus placebo. V usage is TRBV20-1 and J usage is TRBJ1-1; the D gene is possibly TRBD1 (6 bases). Here the CDR3 reads CSAGIRGAAFF. CDR3 sequence (DNA): TGCAGTGCTGGGATTAGGGGGGCAGCTTTCTTT.